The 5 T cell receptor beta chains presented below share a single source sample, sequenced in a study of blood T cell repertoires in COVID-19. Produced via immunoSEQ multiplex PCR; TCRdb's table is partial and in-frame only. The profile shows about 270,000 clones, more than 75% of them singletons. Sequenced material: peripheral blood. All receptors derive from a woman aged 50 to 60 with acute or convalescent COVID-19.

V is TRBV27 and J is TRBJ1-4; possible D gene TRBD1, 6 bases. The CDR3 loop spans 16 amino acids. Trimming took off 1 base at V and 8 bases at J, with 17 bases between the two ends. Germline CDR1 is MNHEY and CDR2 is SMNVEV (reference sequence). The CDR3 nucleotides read TGTGCCAGCAGTTTATTATGGGGGGGGCGGGTCGAAAAACTGTTTTTT. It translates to CASSLLWGGRVEKLFF.

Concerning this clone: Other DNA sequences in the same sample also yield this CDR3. The CDR3 sequence: CASSSGQGNQPQHF. CDR3 nucleotides: TGTGCCAGCAGTTCGGGACAGGGCAATCAGCCCCAGCATTTT. This chain connects TRBV28 to TRBJ1-5, with 8 positions matching TRBD1. The V and J ends lost 4 bases and 2 bases, in that order; junction bases with no gene match: 1. The germline CDR1 and CDR2 sequences are MDHEN and SYDVKM. The CDR3 extends over 14 amino acids.

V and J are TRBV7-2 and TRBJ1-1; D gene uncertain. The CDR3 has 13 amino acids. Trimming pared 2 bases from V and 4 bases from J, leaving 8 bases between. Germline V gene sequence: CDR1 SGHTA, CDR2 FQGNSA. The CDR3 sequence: CASSLSSGTEAFF. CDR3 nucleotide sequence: TGTGCCAGCAGCTTATCCAGTGGCACTGAAGCTTTCTTT.

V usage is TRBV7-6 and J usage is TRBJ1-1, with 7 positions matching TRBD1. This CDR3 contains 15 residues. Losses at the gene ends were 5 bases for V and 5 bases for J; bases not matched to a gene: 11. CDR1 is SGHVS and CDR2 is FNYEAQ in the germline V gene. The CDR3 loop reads CASSTSTGARTEAFF. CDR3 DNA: TGTGCCAGCAGCACTTCAACAGGGGCGCGTACTGAAGCTTTCTTT.

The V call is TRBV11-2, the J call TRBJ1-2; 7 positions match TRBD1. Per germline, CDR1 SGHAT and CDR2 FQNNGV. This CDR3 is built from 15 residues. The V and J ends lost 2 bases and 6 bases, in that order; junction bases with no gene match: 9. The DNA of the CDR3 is TGTGCCAGCAGCTTATCGGGGACAGCAAGGAATGGCTACACCTTC. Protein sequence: CASSLSGTARNGYTF.